One sample yielded the 31 T cell receptor beta chains listed below, sequenced in a study of T-cell reconstitution after alpha-beta-depleted transplantation in children. A library of TCRbeta sequences, prepared with unique molecular identifiers, was generated. In TCRdb, the PCR reads were re-called with MiXCR into one record per CDR3 protein. The sample includes 250,000 to 400,000 distinct CDR3 sequences, about a quarter of them seen just once. Sequencing used PBMCs, mostly from graft donor cells, obtained 180 days after TCRalphabeta/CD19-depleted stem cell transplant. All receptors come from a male patient between 10 and 17 years old who had a stem cell transplant for acute lymphoblastic leukemia, so the T cells may come from the graft donor.

The V gene is TRBV5-1, the J gene TRBJ2-5, with 8 bases lining up with TRBD2. The junction had 4 bases not matched to a gene; V was cut back by 2 bases and J by 4 bases. CDR3 length: 14 residues. The V gene's germline CDR1 is SGHRS and CDR2 YFSETQ. Written as DNA, the CDR3 is TGCGCCAGCAGCTTCGGGGGGGCCTCAGAGACCCAGTACTTC. Translation gives CASSFGGASETQYF.

This clonotype turned up a few times. V is TRBV27 and J is TRBJ2-1, with 12 bases fitting TRBD2. V was clipped by 7 bases and J by 9 bases; unmatched bases: 16. The CDR3 runs 17 residues. Germline V lookup: CDR1 MNHEY, CDR2 SMNVEV (reference sequence). The CDR3 here is CASTAEPSGRAAGEQFF. CDR3 nucleotide sequence: TGTGCCAGCACCGCCGAGCCTAGCGGGAGGGCCGCTGGTGAGCAGTTCTTC.

The V call is TRBV5-1, the J call TRBJ2-7; 11 bases are a match to TRBD2. From germline, CDR1 is SGHRS and CDR2 YFSETQ. J gave up 4 bases and V 4 bases, and 13 bases lay outside the gene matches. This CDR3 spans 17 amino acids. The CDR3, as DNA: TGCGCCAGCAGCCGAACTGTCGGGACTAGCGGAGTTTACGAGCAGTACTTC. It translates to CASSRTVGTSGVYEQYF. Together with reference TRBV5-1 and TRBJ2-7, the CDR3 gives the full variable domain: KAGVTQTPRYLIKTRGQQVTLSCSPISGHRSVSWYQQTPGQGLQFLFEYFSETQRNKGNFPGRFSGRQFSNSRSEMNVSTLELGDSALYLCASSRTVGTSGVYEQYFGPGTRLTVT.

The chain combines TRBV20-1 with TRBJ1-2; maybe TRBD1 (6 bases). The V gene's germline CDR1 is DFQATT and CDR2 SNEGSKA (reference sequence). V lost 3 bases and J 5 bases, leaving 16 bases between the germline ends. The CDR3 is 14 residues long. CDR3 sequence (DNA): TGCAGTGCTAGCGGACAGACCCTAGGGTATGGCTACACCTTC. Translating gives CSASGQTLGYGYTF.

This chain connects TRBV27 to TRBJ2-7, with TRBD1 as a possible D gene (5 bases). Trimming cost V 1 base and J 2 bases, with 12 bases left between them. This CDR3 has 15 residues. The germline CDR1 and CDR2 sequences are MNHEY and SMNVEV (reference sequence). CDR3 nucleotide sequence: TGTGCCAGCAGTTTATATGTGGGGCCGACCTACGAGCAGTACTTC. This sequence encodes CASSLYVGPTYEQYF.

In its sample, this clonotype was seen a few times. The chain is built from TRBV5-1 and TRBJ2-7; no firm D call. The CDR3 consists of 15 residues. The germline V and J ends were trimmed by 3 bases and 0 bases, with 13 bases remaining between them. Germline loops: CDR1 SGHRS, CDR2 YFSETQ. The CDR3 protein is CASSYLGGFSYEQYF. DNA for the CDR3: TGCGCCAGCAGCTACCTGGGCGGTTTCTCCTACGAGCAGTACTTC.

For this clonotype: Compared with germline, one end of the junction differs, possibly owing to a read error. J is TRBJ2-7 and V is TRBV6-2 or TRBV6-3; 13 nucleotides agree with TRBD2. The CDR3 covers 16 residues. CDR1 is MNHEY, CDR2 SVGEGT, per germline. Here the CDR3 reads CASSFGLAGEGYEQSF. The CDR3 coding sequence is TGTGCCAGCAGTTTCGGACTAGCGGGAGAGGGCTACGAGCAGTCCTTC.

The chain has TRBV7-3 and TRBJ2-5; TRBD1 matches at 7 bases. Germline V lookup: CDR1 SGHTA, CDR2 FQGTGA. This CDR3 comprises 15 residues. V shed 2 bases, J shed 2 bases, and the junction held 5 bases outside the gene matches. The CDR3 loop is CASSLQGQRQETQYF. The CDR3 coding sequence is TGTGCCAGCAGCTTACAGGGACAGAGACAAGAGACCCAGTACTTC.

This chain joins TRBV3-1 and TRBJ2-1, with 8 positions matching TRBD2. The junction had 12 bases not matched to a gene; V was cut back by 3 bases and J by 11 bases. The germline V gene has CDR1 LGHDT and CDR2 YNNKEL (reference sequence). There are 15 residues in the CDR3. CDR3 residues: CASSHGTSTNEKQFF. CDR3 coding DNA: TGTGCCAGCAGCCACGGGACTAGTACTAATGAAAAGCAGTTCTTC.

This clonotype was seen a handful of times. V gene TRBV6-5 combines with J gene TRBJ2-7; D might be TRBD2 (6 bases). This CDR3 has 14 residues. The germline CDR1 and CDR2 sequences are MNHEY and SVGAGI. Trimming shortened V by 2 bases and J by 5 bases, and 13 bases separated the two germline ends. This CDR3 is CASSYGPGVDEQYF. CDR3 coding DNA: TGTGCCAGCAGTTACGGACCGGGAGTGGACGAGCAGTACTTC.

The rearrangement joins TRBV12-3 or TRBV12-4 to TRBJ2-1; 8 bases map to TRBD2. V shed 4 bases and J 6 bases; nucleotides not matched to a gene: 11. The CDR3 is 16 amino acids. Written as DNA, the CDR3 is TGTGCCAGCAGTTCCGAGGGGACTAGTCGGGGCAATGAGCAGTTCTTC. It translates to CASSSEGTSRGNEQFF.

This clonotype was found a few times. The chain uses TRBV20-1 and TRBJ2-1; either TRBD1 or TRBD2 may fit D (5 bases each). Germline V lookup: CDR1 DFQATT, CDR2 SNEGSKA (reference sequence). The CDR3 is 14 residues long. The CDR3 is CSLTGPYSYNEQFF. The DNA for the CDR3 is TGCAGCCTGACGGGGCCCTACTCCTACAATGAGCAGTTCTTC.

This clonotype was found a few times. The genes are TRBV5-1 and TRBJ2-7; a weak D match, TRBD1 (6 bases). Germline V CDR1 and CDR2: SGHRS, YFSETQ. Trimming left V 2 bases short and J 2 bases short, with 14 bases between. The CDR3 covers 15 residues. CDR3 in DNA: TGCGCCAGCAGCTTCGGCCGGACAGACCCCTACGAGCAGTACTTC. Protein: CASSFGRTDPYEQYF.

As for this clonotype: One junction end does not reproduce the germline sequence, and a read error may be involved. The chain joins TRBV5-1 to TRBJ2-5, with D perhaps assigned TRBD1 or TRBD2 (5 bases each). Germline V gene sequence: CDR1 SGHRS, CDR2 YFSETQ. The CDR3 consists of 15 residues. CDR3 sequence: CASSFLAGAQDTQYF. The DNA for the CDR3 is TGCGCCAGCAGCTTTCTAGCCGGGGCCCAAGACACCCAGTACTTC.

At least ten counts were recorded for this clonotype. J is TRBJ2-3 and V is TRBV12-3 or TRBV12-4; 9 nucleotides match TRBD1. With 6 bases clipped from V and 12 bases from J, the junction kept 4 bases outside the gene matches. This CDR3 spans 11 amino acids. The CDR3 DNA reads TGTGCCAGCAGCGACAGGGGGGGCCAGTATTTT. Protein product: CASSDRGGQYF.

This clonotype was counted a few times. The V call is TRBV5-1, the J call TRBJ2-3; D possibly corresponds to TRBD2 (6 bases). Germline V gives CDR1 SGHRS, CDR2 YFSETQ. Trimming cost V 4 bases and J 1 base, with 16 bases left between them. The CDR3 totals 16 residues. CDR3 protein: CASSPRGKLRTDTQYF. The CDR3 nucleotides read TGCGCCAGCAGCCCGCGGGGAAAGCTTCGCACAGATACGCAGTATTTT.

The genes are TRBV19 and TRBJ1-2; D uncertain. CDR1 is LNHDA and CDR2 is SQIVND in the germline V gene (reference sequence). V gave up 5 bases and J gave up 5 bases, with 12 bases separating them. This CDR3 has 13 amino acids. The CDR3 region has the DNA TGTGCCAGTAGTCGACCGCCATTGTATGGCTACACCTTC. It yields the protein CASSRPPLYGYTF. The complete variable domain, with remaining parts taken from reference TRBV19 and TRBJ1-2, reads DGGITQSPKYLFRKEGQNVTLSCEQNLNHDAMYWYRQDPGQGLRLIYYSQIVNDFQKGDIAEGYSVSREKKESFPLTVTSAQKNPTAFYLCASSRPPLYGYTFGSGTRLTVV.

The chain joins TRBV5-1 to TRBJ1-1; D uncertain. In germline, CDR1 is SGHRS, CDR2 YFSETQ. There are 12 residues in the CDR3. V was trimmed by 4 bases and J by 6 bases, leaving 10 bases between them. The CDR3 nucleotides read TGCGCCAGCAGCGGGGTCGGCTCTGAAGCTTTCTTT. Translation gives CASSGVGSEAFF.

This chain joins TRBV10-3 and TRBJ2-7; D gene unclear. The CDR3 contains 15 residues. Trimming took 3 bases from V and 3 from J, leaving 15 bases between them. Per germline, CDR1 ENHRY and CDR2 SYGVKD. This CDR3 is CAISETSQARYEQYF. CDR3 in DNA: TGTGCCATCAGTGAAACGAGTCAGGCCCGCTACGAGCAGTACTTC.

This chain links TRBV20-1 with TRBJ2-1, with TRBD2 matching over 10 bases. The CDR3 runs to 14 residues. The germline V gene has CDR1 DFQATT and CDR2 SNEGSKA (reference sequence). V was pared by 2 bases and J by 2 bases, with 0 bases of the junction left unmatched. CDR3 region: CSARLAGAYNEQFF. In nucleotides, the CDR3 is TGCAGTGCTAGACTAGCGGGAGCCTACAATGAGCAGTTCTTC.

This chain joins TRBV5-1 and TRBJ2-2; 7 bases are shared with TRBD1. The CDR3 covers 15 residues. Germline CDR1 reads SGHRS; CDR2 reads YFSETQ. V lost 1 base to trimming and J lost 7 bases; unmatched junction nucleotides: 7. CDR3 nucleotide sequence: TGCGCCAGCAGCTTGAGTCAACAGGGGCACGGGGAGCTGTTTTTT. Its protein product is CASSLSQQGHGELFF.

This chain links TRBV9 with TRBJ1-2; 12 bases map to TRBD1. The CDR3 is made up of 17 amino acids. V shed 3 bases and J 4 bases; nucleotides not matched to a gene: 10. From germline, CDR1 is SGDLS and CDR2 YYNGEE. CDR3 amino acids: CASSDPGQGALFYGYTF. CDR3 bases: TGTGCCAGCAGCGACCCGGGACAGGGGGCCCTCTTCTATGGCTACACCTTC.

The chain joins TRBV24-1 to TRBJ2-5; D tentatively fits TRBD1 or TRBD2 (5 bases each). V dropped 0 bases and J dropped 5 bases, with 9 bases sitting between them. Germline V lookup: CDR1 KGHDR, CDR2 SFDVKD. The CDR3 totals 14 residues. DNA for the CDR3: TGTGCCACCAGTGATTTGGGGACCGGGGAGACCCAGTACTTC. Its protein product is CATSDLGTGETQYF.

The table lists this clonotype with a few counts. The genes are TRBV7-2 and TRBJ2-3, with D perhaps being TRBD1 or TRBD2 (5 bases each). The V end lost 5 bases, the J end lost 5 bases, and 11 bases lay between the germline ends. The germline V gene encodes CDR1 SGHTA and CDR2 FQGNSA. The CDR3 extends over 13 amino acids. CDR3 in amino acids: CASSIMRGDTQYF. In DNA form, the CDR3 reads TGTGCCAGCAGCATCATGAGGGGAGATACGCAGTATTTT.

V usage is TRBV11-2 and J usage is TRBJ2-1, with a tentative D call TRBD1 (5 bases). This CDR3 contains 15 residues. V dropped 4 bases and J dropped 9 bases, with 19 bases sitting between them. CDR1 and CDR2 (germline): SGHAT, FQNNGV. CDR3 region: CASSSRGSEWGEQFF. The CDR3 nucleotides read TGTGCCAGCAGCTCTAGGGGCTCCGAGTGGGGTGAGCAGTTCTTC.

This clonotype was observed a few times. This chain links TRBV19 with TRBJ1-1; TRBD1 is a possible D gene (6 bases). The V gene lost 7 bases and the J gene lost 1 base, with 16 bases spanning the gap. Germline V gene data show CDR1 as LNHDA and CDR2 as SQIVND (reference sequence). This CDR3 comprises 15 residues. In DNA form, the CDR3 reads TGTGCCAGTATTGGCTGGGGGCGTACGAACACTGAAGCTTTCTTT. Its protein product is CASIGWGRTNTEAFF.

V gene TRBV5-1 combines with J gene TRBJ2-4, with a possible D match to TRBD1 (5 bases). The V gene lost 4 bases and the J gene lost 1 base, with 15 bases spanning the gap. There are 16 residues in the CDR3. The germline V gene encodes CDR1 SGHRS and CDR2 YFSETQ. The CDR3 protein is CASSPLVDTAKNIQYF. As DNA, the CDR3 is TGCGCCAGCAGCCCTCTTGTGGACACCGCCAAAAACATTCAGTACTTC.

The V gene is TRBV7-2, the J gene TRBJ2-4; 14 bases align to TRBD2. J lost 6 bases, V lost 5 bases, and 12 bases had no gene match. This CDR3 contains 18 residues. The germline gives CDR1 SGHTA, CDR2 FQGNSA. The CDR3 DNA reads as TGTGCCAGCAGCCTTAGGGCGGGACTAGCGGGAGTCTTAAACATTCAGTACTTC. Its translation: CASSLRAGLAGVLNIQYF.

The chain joins TRBV4-1 to TRBJ2-1; D gene ambiguous. V lost 4 bases to trimming and J lost 8 bases, with 15 bases between them. CDR1 is MGHRA, CDR2 YSYEKL, per germline. CDR3 length: 14 amino acids. The chain's CDR3 is CASSPNSFNDEQFF. The DNA of the CDR3 is TGCGCCAGCAGCCCGAACTCCTTTAACGATGAGCAGTTCTTC.

This chain connects TRBV5-1 to TRBJ1-6, with a weak D call TRBD1 (5 bases). This CDR3 region has 15 residues. The V gene's germline CDR1 is SGHRS and CDR2 YFSETQ. Trimming pared 2 bases from V and 7 bases from J, leaving 13 bases between. DNA of the CDR3: TGCGCCAGCAGCTTAGGGGTATTTCGAAATTCACCCCTCCACTTT. Amino acid sequence: CASSLGVFRNSPLHF.

This clonotype turned up a few times. This chain connects TRBV5-1 to TRBJ2-7; D is possibly TRBD2 (5 bases). The CDR3 is 14 residues long. With 0 bases removed from V and 2 bases from J, the gap between germline ends came to 9 bases. Germline CDR1 is SGHRS and CDR2 is YFSETQ. CDR3 protein: CASSLGLLAYEQYF. The CDR3 bases are TGCGCCAGCAGCTTGGGGCTACTAGCCTACGAGCAGTACTTC.